The 15 T cell receptor beta chains given below trace back to one sample, sequenced in a study of T cell responses to AZD1222 COVID-19 vaccine. Data came from immunoSEQ multiplex PCR; TCRdb stores just in-frame clones and leaves some out. This table holds about 130,000 clones, 85% to 90% found once. The material sequenced was peripheral blood, taken on day 0 of AZD1222 vaccination. All receptors come from an adult in good health.

The chain carries TRBV5-1 and TRBJ1-6; the D is unclear. The V gene lost 3 bases and the J gene lost 6 bases, with 16 bases spanning the gap. Per germline, CDR1 SGHRS and CDR2 YFSETQ. The CDR3 length is 16 residues. The CDR3 DNA reads as TGCGCCAGCAGCTCGATTCCGACCGGGCCTAATTCACCCCTCCACTTT. Protein product: CASSSIPTGPNSPLHF.

J is TRBJ2-2 and V is TRBV10-3; 8 bases fit TRBD1. CDR1 ENHRY and CDR2 SYGVKD come from the germline V gene. Germline trimming cut 8 bases from V and 3 bases from J; bases unmatched to any gene: 8. CDR3 length equals 15 residues. In DNA form, the CDR3 reads TGTGCCATCGGAGGGACAGGACTTTACACCGGGGAGCTGTTTTTT. Its protein product is CAIGGTGLYTGELFF.

V usage is TRBV10-3 and J usage is TRBJ1-2, with D tentatively TRBD1 (5 bases). The germline V and J ends were trimmed by 0 bases and 7 bases, with 9 bases remaining between them. This CDR3 is built from 13 residues. The germline V gene has CDR1 ENHRY and CDR2 SYGVKD. CDR3 protein: CAISESRGGGYTF. Written as DNA, the CDR3 is TGTGCCATCAGTGAGTCTAGGGGTGGTGGCTACACCTTC.

The J gene is TRBJ1-3, the V gene TRBV6-5; a weak D match, TRBD1 (5 bases). Trimming took 10 bases from V and 8 from J, leaving 21 bases between them. The germline gives CDR1 MNHEY, CDR2 SVGAGI. The CDR3 has 14 amino acids. CDR3 bases: TGTGCCACCCGAGAACGGGACCGAGGGGACACCATATATTTT. It yields the protein CATRERDRGDTIYF.

The chain couples TRBV2 to TRBJ1-3, with unresolved D. There are 14 residues in the CDR3. Between the trimmed V and J ends, which lost 3 bases and 0 bases, there was a span of 6 bases. Germline loops: CDR1 SNHLY, CDR2 FYNNEI. The CDR3 loop is CASSDSISGNTIYF. CDR3 sequence (DNA): TGTGCCAGCAGTGATTCTATCTCTGGAAACACCATATATTTT. The full variable domain, in which reference TRBV2 and TRBJ1-3 provide the parts outside the CDR3, is EPEVTQTPSHQVTQMGQEVILRCVPISNHLYFYWYRQILGQKVEFLVSFYNNEISEKSEIFDDQFSVERPDGSNFTLKIRSTKLEDSAMYFCASSDSISGNTIYFGEGSWLTVV.

V and J are TRBV27 and TRBJ2-1; D might be TRBD1 or TRBD2, each matching 7 bases. Per germline, CDR1 MNHEY and CDR2 SMNVEV (reference sequence). The V gene lost 5 bases and the J gene lost 6 bases, with 17 bases spanning the gap. The CDR3 length is 15 residues. In DNA form, the CDR3 reads TGTGCCAGCAGTCCCCTCAGGGGGGGCCTCAATGAGCAGTTCTTC. The encoded protein is CASSPLRGGLNEQFF.

V and J are TRBV28 and TRBJ1-1, with 7 positions matching TRBD1. Trimming cost V 3 bases and J 3 bases; bases outside gene matches: 7. Looked up from germline, CDR1 is MDHEN and CDR2 is SYDVKM. CDR3 length equals 15 residues. The CDR3 DNA reads TGTGCCAGCAGTTTGGGAGGGGGCGTCGACACTGAAGCTTTCTTT. It encodes CASSLGGGVDTEAFF.

The chain combines TRBV28 with TRBJ2-7; 7 bases are a match to TRBD2. CDR1 and CDR2 (germline): MDHEN, SYDVKM. CDR3 size: 14 residues. V lost 6 bases and J lost 3; bases outside the gene matches: 8. Here the CDR3 DNA reads TGTGCCAGCAGCCCGACCGGGGGGAACTACGAGCAGTACTTC. It translates to CASSPTGGNYEQYF.

The CDR3 reads CASSLAATGGNTGELFF. CDR3 DNA: TGTGCCAGCAGCTTGGCCGCGACAGGGGGTAACACCGGGGAGCTGTTTTTT. V is TRBV5-4 and J is TRBJ2-2, with 9 nucleotides matching TRBD1. Per the germline V gene, CDR1 is SGHNT and CDR2 is YYREEE (reference sequence). V shed 0 bases, J shed 2 bases, and the junction held 5 bases outside the gene matches. The CDR3 extends over 17 amino acids. The full variable domain, rest sourced from reference TRBV5-4 and TRBJ2-2, is ETGVTQSPTHLIKTRGQQVTLRCSSQSGHNTVSWYQQALGQGPQFIFQYYREEENGRGNFPPRFSGLQFPNYSSELNVNALELDDSALYLCASSLAATGGNTGELFFGEGSRLTVL.

The rearrangement links TRBV29-1 to TRBJ1-1; possibly TRBD1 for D (6 bases). This CDR3 is built from 13 residues. In germline, CDR1 is SQVTM, CDR2 ANQGSEA. Trimming took off 7 bases at V and 0 bases at J, with 12 bases between the two ends. CDR3 DNA sequence: TGCAGCGCCGGACAGAAAATGAACACTGAAGCTTTCTTT. It yields the protein CSAGQKMNTEAFF.

This sequence joins TRBV14 and TRBJ2-5, with D possibly being TRBD1 or TRBD2 (5 bases each). CDR1 is SGHDN and CDR2 is FVKESK in the germline V gene. The V end lost 4 bases, the J end lost 5 bases, and 14 bases lay between the germline ends. The CDR3 is 14 amino acids. The DNA of the CDR3 is TGTGCCAGCAGCCCCTGGGGGAGTAGGGAGACCCAGTACTTC. Amino acid sequence: CASSPWGSRETQYF.

This clone was recorded only once. V gene TRBV19 combines with J gene TRBJ2-7; 7 bases align to TRBD2. This CDR3 comprises 12 residues. CDR1 and CDR2 (germline): LNHDA, SQIVND (reference sequence). The CDR3 nucleotides are TGTGCGCGGGGAGGGCGAACCTACGAGCAGTACTTC. It encodes CARGGRTYEQYF.

The rearrangement uses TRBV4-3 and TRBJ1-2; D is possibly TRBD1 (6 bases). V dropped 0 bases and J dropped 3 bases, with 11 bases sitting between them. In germline, CDR1 is LGHNA, CDR2 YSLEER. This CDR3 is 15 amino acids long. CDR3 in amino acids: CASSQDLYRDYGYTF. CDR3 in DNA: TGCGCCAGCAGCCAAGATCTTTACAGGGACTATGGCTACACCTTC.

The chain links TRBV5-5 to TRBJ1-3; maybe TRBD1 (5 bases). Trimming left V 2 bases short and J 2 bases short, with 8 bases between. CDR1 and CDR2 (germline): SGHKS, YYEKEE (reference sequence). This CDR3 is built from 14 residues. CDR3 DNA: TGTGCCAGCAGCTTTGGGGCGCCTGGAAACACCATATATTTT. Translation: CASSFGAPGNTIYF.

This chain uses TRBV12-3 or TRBV12-4 with TRBJ1-2, with D perhaps matching TRBD1 (5 bases). The CDR3 is 12 amino acids. The V end was cut by 4 bases, the J end by 13 bases, with 16 bases between. CDR3 loop: CASSSHDSLGTF. The CDR3 nucleotides read TGTGCCAGCAGTTCCCACGACAGCCTGGGCACCTTC.